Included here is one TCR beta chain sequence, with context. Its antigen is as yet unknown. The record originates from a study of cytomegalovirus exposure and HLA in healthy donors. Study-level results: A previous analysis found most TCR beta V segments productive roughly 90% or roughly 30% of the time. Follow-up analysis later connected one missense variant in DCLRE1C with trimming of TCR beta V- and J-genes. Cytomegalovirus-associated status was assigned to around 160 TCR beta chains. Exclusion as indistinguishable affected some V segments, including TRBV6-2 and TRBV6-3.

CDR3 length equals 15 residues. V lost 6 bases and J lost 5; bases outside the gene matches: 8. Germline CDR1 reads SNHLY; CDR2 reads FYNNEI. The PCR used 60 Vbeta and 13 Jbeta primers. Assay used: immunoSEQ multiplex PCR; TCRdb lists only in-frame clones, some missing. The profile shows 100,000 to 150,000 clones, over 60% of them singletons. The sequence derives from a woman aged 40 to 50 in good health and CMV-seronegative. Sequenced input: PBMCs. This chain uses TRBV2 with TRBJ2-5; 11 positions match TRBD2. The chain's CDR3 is CASREKLAGDETQYF. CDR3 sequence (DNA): TGTGCCAGCAGGGAGAAACTAGCGGGAGATGAGACCCAGTACTTC.